What follows is one TCR beta chain and its context. These data are taken from a study of PD-1 and CTLA-4 blockade in melanoma. Profiling relied on immunoSEQ multiplex PCR, and the TCRdb table lists in-frame clones only, not all of them. The profile shows roughly 21,000 clones, about 91% of them singletons. Germline V lookup: CDR1 SGHNT, CDR2 YYREEE (reference sequence). V was shortened by 4 bases and J by 0 bases, with 8 bases between the two germline ends. This CDR3 is built from 13 residues. The sequence came from a human donor with melanoma. V usage is TRBV5-4 and J usage is TRBJ2-7; the D gene is possibly TRBD1 (6 bases). The sample in question was CD8+ T cells from peripheral blood, obtained before anti-PD-1 treatment. CDR3 region: CASSDRPSYEQYF. As DNA, the CDR3 is TGTGCCAGCAGCGACAGGCCCTCCTACGAGCAGTACTTC.